These T cell receptor beta chains were read from a single sample in a study of blood T cell repertoires in COVID-19. The method was immunoSEQ multiplex PCR; TCRdb's version includes in-frame clones alone and lacks a portion of them. The profile shows about 150,000 clones, more than 80% of them singletons. Material for sequencing was peripheral blood. These receptor sequences come from a man in his forties or fifties with acute or convalescent COVID-19. Both conserved end residues are part of each CDR3. Each record gives: J gene, D gene, V gene, clone size, CDR3 DNA, CDR3 protein. D genes are given only for firm matches. Size is stated for part of the rows, as once, few or many counts, or as a class when the clone is expanded.

TRBJ1-6,.,TRBV30,.,TGTGCCTGGAGTGCGGCCTCCGGGGATTCACCCCTCCACTTT,CAWSAASGDSPLHF
TRBJ1-5,.,TRBV27,few,TGTGCCAGCAGTTTTTTACCCCCAGGGGCCAGTCAGCCCCAGCATTTT,CASSFLPPGASQPQHF
TRBJ1-5,.,TRBV28,.,TGTGCCAGCAGTTTAGGGGCAGGGAATGGCAATCAGCCCCAGCATTTT,CASSLGAGNGNQPQHF
TRBJ2-5,TRBD2,TRBV19,.,TGTGCCAGTATGCCGTCTGGGGGAGGGAAGACCCAGTACTTC,CASMPSGGGKTQYF
TRBJ1-1,.,TRBV27,.,TGTGCCAGCGTGAGCCCGGGACAAAGGAACACTGAAGCTTTCTTT,CASVSPGQRNTEAFF
TRBJ2-1,TRBD2,TRBV7-2,.,TGTGCCAGCAGCTTAGTTGGGGGACTAGCGATCTCCTACAATGAGCAGTTCTTC,CASSLVGGLAISYNEQFF
TRBJ1-5,.,TRBV5-1,.,TGCGCCAGCAGCTTGACAGGGAGGGATAGCAATCAGCCCCAGCATTTT,CASSLTGRDSNQPQHF
TRBJ1-2,TRBD1,TRBV9,.,TGTGCCAGCAGCCCGGGACAGGAATATGGCTACACCTTC,CASSPGQEYGYTF
TRBJ2-6,.,TRBV27,.,TGTGCCAGCAGTCTAACCGGGAGCCCCAGCTCTGGGGCCAACGTCCTGACTTTC,CASSLTGSPSSGANVLTF
TRBJ1-4,.,TRBV7-2,.,TGTGCCAGCAGCTTAGTGGGCCAGGCGACTAATGAAAAACTGTTTTTT,CASSLVGQATNEKLFF
TRBJ2-2,.,TRBV5-1,.,TGCGCCAGCAGCTTGCGCAGTACGAACACCGGGGAGCTGTTTTTT,CASSLRSTNTGELFF
TRBJ2-3,TRBD1,TRBV5-1,.,TGCGCCAGCAGGTTTGACAGGGAAGCTACGCAGTATTTT,CASRFDREATQYF
TRBJ1-2,.,TRBV27,.,TGTGCCAGCAGTTTATCCGGGGGCTATGGCTACACCTTC,CASSLSGGYGYTF
TRBJ2-1,TRBD2,TRBV11-2,.,TGTGCCAGCAGCACGAATGCACGCGGGAGGGCCGGCTCCTACAATGAGCAGTTCTTC,CASSTNARGRAGSYNEQFF
TRBJ1-1,.,TRBV6-6,.,TGTGCCAGCAGTTACTCGAGGGACATGAACACTGAAGCTTTCTTT,CASSYSRDMNTEAFF
TRBJ1-3,TRBD1,TRBV6-5,.,TGTGCCAGCAGTTACTCGGGACAGGGAACTGGAAACACCATATATTTT,CASSYSGQGTGNTIYF